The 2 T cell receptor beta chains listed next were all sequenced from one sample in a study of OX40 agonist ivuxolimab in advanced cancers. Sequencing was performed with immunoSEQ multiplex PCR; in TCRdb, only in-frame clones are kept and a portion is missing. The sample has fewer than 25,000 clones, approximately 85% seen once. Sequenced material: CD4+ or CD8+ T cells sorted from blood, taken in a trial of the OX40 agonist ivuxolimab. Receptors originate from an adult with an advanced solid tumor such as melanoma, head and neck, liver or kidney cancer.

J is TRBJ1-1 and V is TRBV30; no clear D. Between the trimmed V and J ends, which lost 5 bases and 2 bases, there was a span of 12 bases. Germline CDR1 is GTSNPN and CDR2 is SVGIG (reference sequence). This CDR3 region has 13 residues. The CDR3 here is CAWCRQPNTEAFF. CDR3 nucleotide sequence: TGTGCCTGGTGCCGGCAGCCAAACACTGAAGCTTTCTTT. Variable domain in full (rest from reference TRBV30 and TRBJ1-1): SQTIHQWPATLVQPVGSPLSLECTVEGTSNPNLYWYRQAAGRGLQLLFYSVGIGQISSEVPQNLSASRPQDRQFILSSKKLLLSDSGFYLCAWCRQPNTEAFFGQGTRLTVV.

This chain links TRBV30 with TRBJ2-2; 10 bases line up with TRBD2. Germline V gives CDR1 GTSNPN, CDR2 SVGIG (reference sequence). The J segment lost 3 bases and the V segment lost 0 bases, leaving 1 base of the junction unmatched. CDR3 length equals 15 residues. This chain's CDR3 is CAWSVSGRDTGELFF. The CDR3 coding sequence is TGTGCCTGGAGTGTAAGCGGGAGGGACACCGGGGAGCTGTTTTTT.